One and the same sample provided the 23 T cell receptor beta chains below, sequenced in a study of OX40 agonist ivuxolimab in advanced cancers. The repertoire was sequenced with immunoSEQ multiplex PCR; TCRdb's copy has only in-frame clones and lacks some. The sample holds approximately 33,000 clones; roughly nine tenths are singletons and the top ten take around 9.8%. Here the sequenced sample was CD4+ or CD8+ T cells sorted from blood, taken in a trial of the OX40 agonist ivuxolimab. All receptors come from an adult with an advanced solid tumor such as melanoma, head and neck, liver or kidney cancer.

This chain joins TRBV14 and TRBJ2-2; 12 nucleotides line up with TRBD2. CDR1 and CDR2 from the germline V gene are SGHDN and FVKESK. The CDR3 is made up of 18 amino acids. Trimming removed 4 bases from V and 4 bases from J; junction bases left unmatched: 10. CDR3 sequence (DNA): TGTGCCAGCAGCCTAGGACTAGCGGGAACCTTTTTCACCGGGGAGCTGTTTTTT. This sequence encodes CASSLGLAGTFFTGELFF.

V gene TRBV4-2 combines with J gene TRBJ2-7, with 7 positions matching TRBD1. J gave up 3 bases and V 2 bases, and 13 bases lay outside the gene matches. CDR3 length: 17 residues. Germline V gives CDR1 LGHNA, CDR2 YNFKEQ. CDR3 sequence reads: CASSQPTTGLGGYEQYF. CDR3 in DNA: TGTGCCAGCAGCCAACCAACGACAGGGCTAGGTGGCTACGAGCAGTACTTC.

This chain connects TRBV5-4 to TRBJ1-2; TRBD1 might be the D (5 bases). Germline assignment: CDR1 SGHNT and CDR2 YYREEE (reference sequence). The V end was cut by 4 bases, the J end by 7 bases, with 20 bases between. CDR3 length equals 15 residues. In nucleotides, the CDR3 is TGTGCCAGCAGCCTCTCCGGGACGCCCGGGGGTGGCTACACCTTC. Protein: CASSLSGTPGGGYTF.

In nucleotides, the CDR3 is TGTGCCAGCAGTCCCAGACTAGCGGGGGAGGAGACCCAGTACTTC. Protein sequence: CASSPRLAGEETQYF. The chain carries TRBV27 and TRBJ2-5, with TRBD2 identical over 12 bases. The CDR3 extends over 15 amino acids. CDR1 MNHEY and CDR2 SMNVEV come from the germline V gene (reference sequence). The V segment lost 5 bases and the J segment 5 bases; nucleotides outside the gene matches: 6.

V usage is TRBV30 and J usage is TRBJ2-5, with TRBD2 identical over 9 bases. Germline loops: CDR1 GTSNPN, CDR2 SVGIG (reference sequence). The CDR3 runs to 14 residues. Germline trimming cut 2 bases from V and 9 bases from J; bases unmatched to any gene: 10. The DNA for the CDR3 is TGTGCCTGGAGTTTATCGACTAGCGGCAGGGCCCAGTACTTC. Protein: CAWSLSTSGRAQYF.

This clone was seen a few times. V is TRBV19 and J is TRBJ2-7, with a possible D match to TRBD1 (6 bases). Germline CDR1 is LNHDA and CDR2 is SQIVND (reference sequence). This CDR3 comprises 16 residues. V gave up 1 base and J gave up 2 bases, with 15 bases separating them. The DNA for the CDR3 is TGTGCCAGTAGTATAGCCCCGACAGGAGTTACCTACGAGCAGTACTTC. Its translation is CASSIAPTGVTYEQYF. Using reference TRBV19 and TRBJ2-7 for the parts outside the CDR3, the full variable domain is DGGITQSPKYLFRKEGQNVTLSCEQNLNHDAMYWYRQDPGQGLRLIYYSQIVNDFQKGDIAEGYSVSREKKESFPLTVTSAQKNPTAFYLCASSIAPTGVTYEQYFGPGTRLTVT.

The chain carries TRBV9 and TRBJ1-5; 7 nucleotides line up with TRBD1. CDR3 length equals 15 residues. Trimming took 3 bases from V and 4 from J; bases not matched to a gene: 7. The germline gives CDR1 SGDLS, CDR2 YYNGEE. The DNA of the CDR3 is TGTGCCAGCAGCGCTATAGGGACAGCTAATCAGCCCCAGCATTTT. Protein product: CASSAIGTANQPQHF.

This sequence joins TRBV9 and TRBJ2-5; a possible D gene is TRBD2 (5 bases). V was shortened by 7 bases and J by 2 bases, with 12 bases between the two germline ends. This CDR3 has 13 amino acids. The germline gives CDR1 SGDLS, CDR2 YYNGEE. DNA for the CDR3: TGTGCCAGCGGAGGCGTTTCACAAGAGACCCAGTACTTC. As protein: CASGGVSQETQYF.

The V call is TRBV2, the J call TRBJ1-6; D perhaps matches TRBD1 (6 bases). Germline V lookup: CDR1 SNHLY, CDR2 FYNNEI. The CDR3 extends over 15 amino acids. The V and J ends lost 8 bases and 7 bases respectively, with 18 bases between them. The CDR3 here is CASARTGTSNSPLHF. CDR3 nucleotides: TGTGCCAGCGCCAGAACCGGGACATCAAATTCACCCCTCCACTTT.

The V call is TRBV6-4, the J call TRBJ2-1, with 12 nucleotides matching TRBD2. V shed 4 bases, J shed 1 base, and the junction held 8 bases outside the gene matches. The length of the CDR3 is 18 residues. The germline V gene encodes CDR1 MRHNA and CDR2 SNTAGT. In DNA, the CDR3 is TGTGCCAGCAGTGTTCTAGCGGGAGGGGCCCCTTCCTACAATGAGCAGTTCTTC. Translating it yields CASSVLAGGAPSYNEQFF.

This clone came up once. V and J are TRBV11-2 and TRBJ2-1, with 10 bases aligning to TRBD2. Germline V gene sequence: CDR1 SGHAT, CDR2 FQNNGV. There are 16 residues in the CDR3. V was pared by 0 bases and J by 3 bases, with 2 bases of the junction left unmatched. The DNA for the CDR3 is TGTGCCAGCAGCTTAGAAAGGACTAGCGGCTACAATGAGCAGTTCTTC. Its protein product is CASSLERTSGYNEQFF.

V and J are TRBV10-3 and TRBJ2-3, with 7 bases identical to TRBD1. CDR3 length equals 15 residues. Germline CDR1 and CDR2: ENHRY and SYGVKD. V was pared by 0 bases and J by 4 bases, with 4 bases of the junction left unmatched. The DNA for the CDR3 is TGTGCCATCAGTGAGTCGACAGGGAGCGCAGATACGCAGTATTTT. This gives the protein CAISESTGSADTQYF.

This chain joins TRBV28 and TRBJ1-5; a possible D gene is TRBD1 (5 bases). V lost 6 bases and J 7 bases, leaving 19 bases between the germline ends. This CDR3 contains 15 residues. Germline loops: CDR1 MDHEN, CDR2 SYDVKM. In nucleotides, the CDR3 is TGTGCCAGCAGCGGGACTATCTCCCCGAGGCAGCCCCAGCATTTT. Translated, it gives CASSGTISPRQPQHF.

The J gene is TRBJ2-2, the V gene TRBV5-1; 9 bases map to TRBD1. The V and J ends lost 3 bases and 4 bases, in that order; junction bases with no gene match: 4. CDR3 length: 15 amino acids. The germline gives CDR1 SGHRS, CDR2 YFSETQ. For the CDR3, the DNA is TGCGCCAGCAGCTCGATGACAGGGGGCACCGGGGAGCTGTTTTTT. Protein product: CASSSMTGGTGELFF.

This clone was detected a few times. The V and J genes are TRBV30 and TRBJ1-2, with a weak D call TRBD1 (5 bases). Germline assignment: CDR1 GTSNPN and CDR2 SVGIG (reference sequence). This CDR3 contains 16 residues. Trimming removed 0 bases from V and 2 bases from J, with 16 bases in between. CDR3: CAWSVGTRLRNYGYTF. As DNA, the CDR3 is TGTGCCTGGAGTGTCGGGACGCGTCTAAGGAACTATGGCTACACCTTC.

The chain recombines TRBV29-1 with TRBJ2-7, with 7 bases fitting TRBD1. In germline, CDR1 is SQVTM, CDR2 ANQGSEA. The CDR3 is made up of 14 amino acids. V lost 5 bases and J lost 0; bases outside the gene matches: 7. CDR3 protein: CSVKPGTASYEQYF. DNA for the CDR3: TGCAGCGTTAAACCCGGGACAGCCTCCTACGAGCAGTACTTC.

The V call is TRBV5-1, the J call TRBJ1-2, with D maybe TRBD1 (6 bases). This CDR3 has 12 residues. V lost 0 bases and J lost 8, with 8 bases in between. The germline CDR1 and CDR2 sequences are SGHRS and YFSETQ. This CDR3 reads CASSLEGDGYTF. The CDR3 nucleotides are TGCGCCAGCAGCTTGGAGGGGGACGGCTACACCTTC.

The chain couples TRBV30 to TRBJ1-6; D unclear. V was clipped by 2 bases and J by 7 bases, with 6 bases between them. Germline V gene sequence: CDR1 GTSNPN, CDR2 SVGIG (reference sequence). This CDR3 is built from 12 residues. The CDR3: CAWSPMNSPLHF. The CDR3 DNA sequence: TGTGCCTGGAGTCCGATGAATTCACCCCTCCACTTT.

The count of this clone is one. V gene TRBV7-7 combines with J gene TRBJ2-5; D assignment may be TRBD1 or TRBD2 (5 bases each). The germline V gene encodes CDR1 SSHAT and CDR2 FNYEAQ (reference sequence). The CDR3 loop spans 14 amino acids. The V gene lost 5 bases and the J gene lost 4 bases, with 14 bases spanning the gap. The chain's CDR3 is CASSPGGQGETQYF. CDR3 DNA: TGTGCCAGCAGCCCCGGCGGGCAGGGAGAGACCCAGTACTTC.

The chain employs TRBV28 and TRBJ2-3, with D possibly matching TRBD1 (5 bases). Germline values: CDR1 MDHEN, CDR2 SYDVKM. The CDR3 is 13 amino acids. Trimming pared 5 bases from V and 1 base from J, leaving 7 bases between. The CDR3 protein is CASSPTGTDTQYF. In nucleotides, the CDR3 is TGTGCCAGCAGTCCGACAGGCACAGATACGCAGTATTTT.

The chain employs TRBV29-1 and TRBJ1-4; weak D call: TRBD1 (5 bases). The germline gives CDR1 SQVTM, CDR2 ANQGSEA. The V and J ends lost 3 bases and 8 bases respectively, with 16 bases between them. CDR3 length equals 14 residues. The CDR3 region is CSVDIGTTGEKLFF. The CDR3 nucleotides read TGCAGCGTTGACATAGGGACGACTGGGGAAAAACTGTTTTTT.

CDR3 loop: CASSPRARGSDTQYF. For the CDR3, the DNA is TGTGCCAGCAGCCCAAGAGCCCGTGGGTCAGATACGCAGTATTTT. J is TRBJ2-3 and V is TRBV7-9; D call uncertain. V lost 5 bases to trimming and J lost 4 bases, with 16 bases between them. CDR1 SEHNR and CDR2 FQNEAQ come from the germline V gene (reference sequence). This CDR3 comprises 15 residues.

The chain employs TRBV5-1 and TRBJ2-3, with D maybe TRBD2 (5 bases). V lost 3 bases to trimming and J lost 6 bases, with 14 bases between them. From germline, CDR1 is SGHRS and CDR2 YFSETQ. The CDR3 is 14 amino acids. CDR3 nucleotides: TGCGCCAGCAGCTCGACATTAGCGACGGATACGCAGTATTTT. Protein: CASSSTLATDTQYF.